Following are 25 T cell receptor beta chains from one sample sequenced in a study of post-analysis software for immune sequencing data. Study-wide results and caveats: Comparison of patients with controls showed a handful of TRBV segments more frequent in patients, TRBV5-6, TRBV5-1 and TRBV20-1 among them.

cDNA libraries for TCR beta contained unique molecular identifiers. TCRdb recomputed calls from the PCR reads with MiXCR, one row per CDR3 protein. The sample has about 680,000 distinct CDR3 sequences, 59% seen once. The antigens of these receptors remain unknown. Sequenced sample: blood. The origin of the receptors is a girl aged 2 to 10 with multiple sclerosis.

The gene calls are TRBV12-3 or TRBV12-4 and TRBJ2-7; 9 bases agree with TRBD1. V shed 6 bases and J 3 bases; nucleotides not matched to a gene: 9. This CDR3 spans 15 amino acids. CDR3 protein: CASRSYGTGFYEQYF. The DNA of the CDR3 is TGTGCCAGCAGATCCTACGGGACAGGGTTCTACGAGCAGTACTTC.

The V call is TRBV6-5, the J call TRBJ2-1; D ambiguous. V lost 0 bases to trimming and J lost 5 bases, with 11 bases between them. The length of the CDR3 is 15 residues. Per the germline V gene, CDR1 is MNHEY and CDR2 is SVGAGI. The CDR3 reads CASSYSRSEHNEQFF. The DNA for the CDR3 is TGTGCCAGCAGTTACTCGAGATCAGAGCACAATGAGCAGTTCTTC.

The rearrangement joins TRBV25-1 to TRBJ2-3; D unclear. This CDR3 has 15 amino acids. V dropped 2 bases and J dropped 6 bases, with 15 bases sitting between them. Per the germline V gene, CDR1 is MGHDK and CDR2 is SYGVNS. CDR3 DNA sequence: TGTGCCAGCAGTGAAATGGGAAAGGGTAGGGATACGCAGTATTTT. This sequence encodes CASSEMGKGRDTQYF.

This clonotype occurred a few times. This chain connects TRBV6-1 to TRBJ2-5, with D possibly matching TRBD2 (5 bases). Germline lookup yields CDR1 MNHNS and CDR2 SASEGT. CDR3 length equals 17 residues. V lost 5 bases, J lost 2 bases, and 21 bases lay in between. CDR3 sequence (DNA): TGTGCCAGCAGTCCGTACTCAACCTTGGACTCGCAAGAGACCCAGTACTTC. Translating it yields CASSPYSTLDSQETQYF.

The rearrangement joins TRBV25-1 to TRBJ1-2; 8 nucleotides agree with TRBD1. J lost 10 bases, V lost 3 bases, and 13 bases had no gene match. Germline loops: CDR1 MGHDK, CDR2 SYGVNS. The CDR3 spans 15 residues. The CDR3 sequence is CASSDFAGGSITYTF. As DNA, the CDR3 is TGTGCCAGCAGTGATTTTGCAGGGGGCTCCATTACCTACACCTTC.

This clonotype was seen only once. The rearrangement joins TRBV5-1 to TRBJ2-5; 13 positions agree with TRBD2. In germline, CDR1 is SGHRS, CDR2 YFSETQ. V dropped 4 bases and J dropped 2; count of bases not matched to a gene: 5. The CDR3 has 16 residues. The CDR3 DNA reads as TGCGCCAGCAGCGGTCCGGGACTAGCGGGGCAAGAGACCCAGTACTTC. Its translation: CASSGPGLAGQETQYF.

In its sample, this clonotype was seen once. The rearrangement uses TRBV6-1 and TRBJ1-2, with D uncertain. The germline gives CDR1 MNHNS, CDR2 SASEGT. The CDR3 runs 15 residues. V was cut by 5 bases and J by 1 base, with 14 bases left in between. The CDR3 reads CASSLGRLINYGYTF. In nucleotides, the CDR3 is TGTGCCAGCAGTCTAGGACGGCTGATTAACTATGGCTACACCTTC.

The chain recombines TRBV2 with TRBJ2-1; D might be TRBD1 (5 bases). The CDR3 is 13 amino acids. V lost 7 bases and J 2 bases, leaving 9 bases between the germline ends. Germline CDR1 reads SNHLY; CDR2 reads FYNNEI. CDR3 nucleotide sequence: TGTGCCAGCAATGGACATCCCTACAATGAGCAGTTCTTC. It specifies CASNGHPYNEQFF.

The rearrangement uses TRBV25-1 and TRBJ2-3; the D call may be TRBD1 or TRBD2 (5 bases each). Trimming left V 2 bases short and J 2 bases short, with 17 bases between. The CDR3 length is 17 residues. Germline-derived CDR1 and CDR2 are MGHDK and SYGVNS. CDR3 sequence reads: CASSERGTGAYTDTQYF. In DNA form, the CDR3 reads TGTGCCAGCAGTGAACGAGGGACGGGCGCCTACACAGATACGCAGTATTTT.

This sequence joins TRBV7-9 and TRBJ2-3, with D uncertain. Germline CDR1 reads SEHNR; CDR2 reads FQNEAQ (reference sequence). CDR3 length: 16 amino acids. V was shortened by 1 base and J by 5 bases, with 16 bases between the two germline ends. The CDR3 DNA follows: TGTGCCAGCAGCTTAGATCGTACGGATTTCAAAGATACGCAGTATTTT. Its protein is CASSLDRTDFKDTQYF.

The rearrangement joins TRBV2 to TRBJ2-1; weak D call: TRBD2 (5 bases). Germline CDR1 SNHLY, CDR2 FYNNEI. Trimming took off 6 bases at V and 5 bases at J, with 17 bases between the two ends. CDR3 length: 15 residues. The CDR3 DNA reads as TGTGCCAGCAGGGAGGACGCTGGAACGAACAATGAGCAGTTCTTC. Protein sequence: CASREDAGTNNEQFF. Filled out from reference TRBV2 and TRBJ2-1, the complete variable domain reads EPEVTQTPSHQVTQMGQEVILRCVPISNHLYFYWYRQILGQKVEFLVSFYNNEISEKSEIFDDQFSVERPDGSNFTLKIRSTKLEDSAMYFCASREDAGTNNEQFFGPGTRLTVL.

The rearrangement links TRBV15 to TRBJ2-1; 14 bases line up with TRBD2. This CDR3 spans 20 amino acids. The J segment lost 5 bases and the V segment lost 3 bases, leaving 15 bases of the junction unmatched. CDR1 and CDR2 (germline): LNHNV, YYDKDF (reference sequence). The CDR3 DNA reads as TGTGCCACCAGCAGCCCCCACGAGGGACTAGCGGGAGTGAGGGACAATGAGCAGTTCTTC. It specifies CATSSPHEGLAGVRDNEQFF.

This clonotype came up once. The chain recombines TRBV12-3 or TRBV12-4 with TRBJ1-2; D call uncertain. The V and J ends lost 5 bases and 2 bases respectively, with 6 bases between them. The CDR3 has 12 amino acids. The CDR3 is CASSNDNYGYTF. In DNA form, the CDR3 reads TGTGCCAGCAGTAATGACAACTATGGCTACACCTTC.

The genes are TRBV2 and TRBJ1-2; weak D call: TRBD1 (6 bases). V lost 2 bases to trimming and J lost 3 bases, with 13 bases between them. Germline values: CDR1 SNHLY, CDR2 FYNNEI. The CDR3 consists of 15 residues. Here the CDR3 DNA reads TGTGCCAGCAGTGAAACAGGGCTTTCCCACTATGGCTACACCTTC. It yields the protein CASSETGLSHYGYTF.

This clonotype has at least ten counts. The chain recombines TRBV5-1 with TRBJ2-1; 8 bases agree with TRBD1. The CDR3 loop spans 15 amino acids. V lost 4 bases to trimming and J lost 6 bases; unmatched junction nucleotides: 9. Germline assignment: CDR1 SGHRS and CDR2 YFSETQ. In nucleotides, the CDR3 is TGCGCCAGCAGCACCCAGGGGGCGCTATCCAATGAGCAGTTCTTC. Amino acids: CASSTQGALSNEQFF. Full variable domain (rest looked up from reference TRBV5-1 and TRBJ2-1): KAGVTQTPRYLIKTRGQQVTLSCSPISGHRSVSWYQQTPGQGLQFLFEYFSETQRNKGNFPGRFSGRQFSNSRSEMNVSTLELGDSALYLCASSTQGALSNEQFFGPGTRLTVL.

This sequence joins TRBV14 and TRBJ2-1, with TRBD2 matching 12 bases. The V gene's germline CDR1 is SGHDN and CDR2 FVKESK. CDR3 length: 16 residues. Trimming at V came to 3 bases and at J to 4 bases, leaving 4 bases not matched to a gene. The CDR3 bases are TGTGCCAGCAGCCAGGGACTAGCGGGCCTGTACAATGAGCAGTTCTTC. Its translation is CASSQGLAGLYNEQFF.

V is TRBV3-1 and J is TRBJ1-6; unclear D gene. CDR3 size: 15 residues. V gave up 0 bases and J gave up 7 bases, with 10 bases separating them. Per the germline V gene, CDR1 is LGHDT and CDR2 is YNNKEL (reference sequence). CDR3 region: CASSQEGSKNSPLHF. CDR3 sequence (DNA): TGTGCCAGCAGCCAAGAGGGCAGTAAGAATTCACCCCTCCACTTT.

J is TRBJ2-3 and V is TRBV7-2, with D perhaps being TRBD1 or TRBD2 (6 bases each). Germline V gives CDR1 SGHTA, CDR2 FQGNSA. Trimming removed 7 bases from V and 2 bases from J, with 16 bases in between. This CDR3 comprises 15 residues. In DNA form, the CDR3 reads TGTGCCAGCACCGCATTAGGGGGGTTCACAGATACGCAGTATTTT. It yields the protein CASTALGGFTDTQYF.

The chain is built from TRBV29-1 and TRBJ2-3; the match to TRBD1 covers 7 bases. V shed 3 bases, J shed 5 bases, and the junction held 5 bases outside the gene matches. The CDR3 runs to 13 residues. Per germline, CDR1 SQVTM and CDR2 ANQGSEA. The CDR3 DNA reads as TGCAGCGTTGATAAGTCAGGGGGAGATACGCAGTATTTT. Amino acids: CSVDKSGGDTQYF.

The gene calls are TRBV12-3 or TRBV12-4 and TRBJ2-1, with a weak D call TRBD2 (5 bases). V shed 3 bases and J shed 6 bases, with 12 bases lying between them. This CDR3 has 14 amino acids. The CDR3 protein is CASSFIPSPNEQFF. As DNA, the CDR3 is TGTGCCAGCAGTTTCATCCCTAGCCCCAATGAGCAGTTCTTC.

This clonotype was observed a handful of times. This rearrangement joins TRBV6-6 to TRBJ1-2; TRBD1 agrees at 7 bases. With 7 bases clipped from V and 0 bases from J, the junction kept 8 bases outside the gene matches. The germline gives CDR1 MNHNY, CDR2 SVGAGI (reference sequence). The CDR3 totals 15 residues. CDR3 region: CASTPDRATNYGYTF. The CDR3 bases are TGTGCCAGCACCCCAGACAGGGCTACTAACTATGGCTACACCTTC.

This clonotype was seen a few times. V usage is TRBV6-5 and J usage is TRBJ1-2; D remains ambiguous. The germline V gene has CDR1 MNHEY and CDR2 SVGAGI. CDR3 length: 13 amino acids. V dropped 4 bases and J dropped 5 bases, with 11 bases sitting between them. The CDR3 region has the DNA TGTGCCAGCAGTTTCGGGTCATCATATGGCTACACCTTC. Its translation: CASSFGSSYGYTF.

The V and J genes are TRBV12-3 or TRBV12-4 and TRBJ2-3; D is possibly TRBD2 (6 bases). V lost 6 bases and J 11 bases, leaving 15 bases between the germline ends. This CDR3 comprises 12 residues. CDR3 loop: CASRGPSEKQYF. CDR3 DNA sequence: TGTGCCAGCAGGGGACCTAGCGAGAAGCAGTATTTT.

CDR3 sequence (DNA): TGCAGCGTTGGGGGAGGGATGACTCTAGCGGGAGATAATGAGCAGTTCTTC. It yields the protein CSVGGGMTLAGDNEQFF. V usage is TRBV29-1 and J usage is TRBJ2-1, with 10 bases fitting TRBD2. Germline assignment: CDR1 SQVTM and CDR2 ANQGSEA. The CDR3 extends over 17 amino acids. V lost 4 bases and J lost 7; bases outside the gene matches: 16.

This rearrangement joins TRBV27 to TRBJ1-6; no clear D. Germline V gene data show CDR1 as MNHEY and CDR2 as SMNVEV (reference sequence). Trimming shortened V by 8 bases and J by 5 bases, and 10 bases separated the two germline ends. There are 13 residues in the CDR3. CDR3 in DNA: TGTGCCAGCGCGGCCCTCAATAATTCACCCCTCCACTTT. As protein: CASAALNNSPLHF.